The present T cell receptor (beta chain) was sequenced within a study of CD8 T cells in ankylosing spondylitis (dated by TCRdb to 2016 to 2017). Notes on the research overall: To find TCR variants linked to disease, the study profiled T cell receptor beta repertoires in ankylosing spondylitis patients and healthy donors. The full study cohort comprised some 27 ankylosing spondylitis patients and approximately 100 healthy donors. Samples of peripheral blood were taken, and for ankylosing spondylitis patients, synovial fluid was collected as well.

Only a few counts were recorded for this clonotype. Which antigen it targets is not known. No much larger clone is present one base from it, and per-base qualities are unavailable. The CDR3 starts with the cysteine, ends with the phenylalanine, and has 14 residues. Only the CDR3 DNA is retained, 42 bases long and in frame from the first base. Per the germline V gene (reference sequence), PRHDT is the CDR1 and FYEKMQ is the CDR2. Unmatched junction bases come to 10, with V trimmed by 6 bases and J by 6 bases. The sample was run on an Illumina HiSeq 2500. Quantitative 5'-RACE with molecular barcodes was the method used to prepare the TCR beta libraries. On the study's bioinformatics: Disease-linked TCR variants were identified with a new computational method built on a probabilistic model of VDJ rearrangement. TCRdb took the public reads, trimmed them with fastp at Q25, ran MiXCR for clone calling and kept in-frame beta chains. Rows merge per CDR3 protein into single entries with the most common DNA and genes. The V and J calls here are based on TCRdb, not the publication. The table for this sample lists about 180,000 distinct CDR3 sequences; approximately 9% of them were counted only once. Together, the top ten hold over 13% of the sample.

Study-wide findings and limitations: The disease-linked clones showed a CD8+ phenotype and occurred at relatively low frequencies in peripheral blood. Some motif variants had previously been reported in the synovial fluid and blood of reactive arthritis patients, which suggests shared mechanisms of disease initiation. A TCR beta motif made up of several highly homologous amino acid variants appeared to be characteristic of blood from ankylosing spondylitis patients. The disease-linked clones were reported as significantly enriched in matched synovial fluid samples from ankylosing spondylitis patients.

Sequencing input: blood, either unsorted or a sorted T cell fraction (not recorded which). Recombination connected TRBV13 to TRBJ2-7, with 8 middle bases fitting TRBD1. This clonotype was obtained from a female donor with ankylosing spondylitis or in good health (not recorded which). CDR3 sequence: CASSLTGTGGEQYF. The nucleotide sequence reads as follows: TGTGCCAGCAGTCTTACCGGGACAGGCGGCGAGCAGTACTTC.